What follows is one TCR beta chain and its context. The sample comes from a study of blood T cell repertoires in COVID-19. Study background: From the United States, Italy and Spain came samples of acute and convalescent COVID-19. From T cells, B-cell-depleted T cells, or PBMCs came the material, which was cDNA or gDNA.

Per the study methods: Amplification of reference gene primers provided the estimated nucleated cell counts. This table comes from immunoSEQ multiplex PCR, and its TCRdb copy is limited to in-frame clones, with some not included. The V and J calls and the clone size are those of that table, but D and trimming were determined from the DNA. There are about 150,000 clones in the sample; approximately 90% occur only once, and around 5% lies in the top ten. Germline assignment: CDR1 SGHDN and CDR2 FVKESK. There are 13 residues in the CDR3. Trimming pared 2 bases from V and 1 base from J, leaving 3 bases between.

Specimen: peripheral blood. The chain uses TRBV14 and TRBJ1-5; no clear D. The receptor was isolated from a human donor in a cohort sampled during active COVID-19. The CDR3 bases are TGTGCCAGCAGCCAAAGCAGCAATCAGCCCCAGCATTTT. It yields the protein CASSQSSNQPQHF. Combining the CDR3 with reference TRBV14 and TRBJ1-5 gives the whole variable domain EAGVTQFPSHSVIEKGQTVTLRCDPISGHDNLYWYRRVMGKEIKFLLHFVKESKQDESGMPNNRFLAERTGGTYSTLKVQPAELEDSGVYFCASSQSSNQPQHFGDGTRLSIL.